A selection of T cell receptor beta chains follows, all from one sample in a study of blood T cell repertoires in COVID-19. Assay used: immunoSEQ multiplex PCR; TCRdb lists only in-frame clones, some missing. The sample contains hundreds of thousands of clones, over 75% of which appear only once. The sequenced material came from PBMCs or T cells enriched from blood (not recorded which). All receptors derive from a man aged 25 to 40 with acute COVID-19. Each CDR3 is given with its conserved first and last residue. A D gene is named only where the DNA matches it firmly. Not every row has a clone size; where given, it reads once, few, many or a size class.

J	V	size	D	DNA	CDR3
TRBJ2-7	TRBV7-3	.	TRBD2	TGTGCCAGCAGCCTCTTAGCGGGTCCCGCCTACGAGCAGTACTTC	CASSLLAGPAYEQYF
TRBJ2-1	TRBV23-1	.	.	TGCGCCAGCAGTCACGCCGGGACACCTGTGATTGAGCAGTTCTTC	CASSHAGTPVIEQFF
TRBJ1-1	TRBV5-1	.	.	TGCGCCAGCAGACAGAACACTGAAGCTTTCTTT	CASRQNTEAFF
TRBJ2-1	TRBV2	.	.	TGTGCCAGCAAAGGGCACATTCTGGGAGACAATGAGCAGTTCTTC	CASKGHILGDNEQFF
TRBJ1-4	TRBV5-1	.	TRBD1	TGCGCCAGCAGCTTGGGACAGGGACGGGAAAAACTGTTTTTT	CASSLGQGREKLFF
TRBJ1-2	TRBV10-2	.	.	TGCGCCAGCAGTGTGGAAAGGGGATTGTTTTATGGCTACACCTTC	CASSVERGLFYGYTF
TRBJ2-5	TRBV2	.	.	TGTGCCAGCAGCCGCTTAGAGAGGGTTGGGGAGACCCAGTACTTC	CASSRLERVGETQYF
TRBJ1-4	TRBV4-1	.	.	TGCGCCAGCAGCCAAGATCTTGTGGGGGCGTTTGAAAAACTGTTTTTT	CASSQDLVGAFEKLFF
TRBJ2-7	TRBV7-2	.	.	TGTGCCAGCACGACCAGGGGCCACATTACCTACGAGCAGTACTTC	CASTTRGHITYEQYF
TRBJ1-2	TRBV6-2/TRBV6-3	few	.	TGTGCCAGCAGCTTTGACACGAGCGGCTACACCTTC	CASSFDTSGYTF
TRBJ1-5	TRBV4-1	few	.	TGCGCCAGCAGCCCGATGACTCACAATCAGCCCCAGCATTTT	CASSPMTHNQPQHF
TRBJ2-1	TRBV5-4	once	.	TGTGCCAGCAGCTTGGTAGCCTCACCAAATGAGCAGTTCTTC	CASSLVASPNEQFF
TRBJ1-2	TRBV5-1	.	.	TGCGCCAGCAGCTTGGAAGGATTGGACAGCTATGGCTACACCTTC	CASSLEGLDSYGYTF
TRBJ2-7	TRBV19	.	TRBD1	TGTGCCAGTAGTCTAGGGGGACAGGGCTACGAGCAGTACTTC	CASSLGGQGYEQYF
TRBJ2-7	TRBV29-1	once	TRBD2	TGCAGCGTTGAAGAGTTCGCGGGGGGGCTGGAGCAGTACTTC	CSVEEFAGGLEQYF
TRBJ1-1	TRBV11-2	.	.	TGTGCCAGCAGCTTAAACCAGGGCCTTGAAGCTTTCTTT	CASSLNQGLEAFF
TRBJ2-4	TRBV7-2	.	TRBD1	TGTGCCAGCAGCTTAGGGACAGGGGAGGGGAACATTCAGTACTTC	CASSLGTGEGNIQYF
TRBJ2-3	TRBV9	.	TRBD2	TGTGCCAGCAGCGCCAAGGGGACTAGCGGGGGGGCCAGGGCAGATACGCAGTATTTT	CASSAKGTSGGARADTQYF
TRBJ2-2	TRBV9	.	TRBD2	TGTGCCAGCAGCGCGCCGGGACTAGCGGGGGGATTGAACACCGGGGAGCTGTTTTTT	CASSAPGLAGGLNTGELFF
TRBJ1-2	TRBV2	.	.	TGTGCCAGCAGTGTATACAGGGAAGAGGGCTACACCTTC	CASSVYREEGYTF
TRBJ1-1	TRBV6-5	.	.	TGTGCCAGCAGCCCACTACAGGCCCGGAACACTGAAGCTTTCTTT	CASSPLQARNTEAFF
TRBJ2-7	TRBV11-2	.	TRBD1	TGTGCCAGCAGCTTACATGGGACAGCACCCTACGAGCAGTACTTC	CASSLHGTAPYEQYF
TRBJ1-3	TRBV10-1	many	.	TGCGCCAGCCGGGGGAGTGGAAACACCATATATTTT	CASRGSGNTIYF
TRBJ1-1	TRBV19	.	TRBD1	TGTGCCAGTAGTCAACCGGGACAGGGAGGGGACACTGAAGCTTTCTTT	CASSQPGQGGDTEAFF
TRBJ1-4	TRBV2	.	TRBD1	TGTGCCACCAGACAATCTACAGGGGCGAATGAAAAACTGTTTTTT	CATRQSTGANEKLFF
TRBJ2-4	TRBV19	.	.	TGTGCCAGTAGTATCAACGGGGGAAACATTCAGTACTTC	CASSINGGNIQYF
TRBJ2-5	TRBV7-3	.	TRBD1	TGTGCCAGCAGCTTAGCTCTGGGACAGGGGACCCAGTACTTC	CASSLALGQGTQYF
TRBJ2-7	TRBV18	.	.	TGTGCCAGCTCAAAGGCAGGGGCAAACGAGCAGTACTTC	CASSKAGANEQYF
TRBJ2-2	TRBV27	.	.	TGTGCCAGCAGTTTTGCCGGGGGCACCGGGGAGCTGTTTTTT	CASSFAGGTGELFF
TRBJ2-5	TRBV19	.	TRBD2	TGTGCCAGTATGGGTGTGGCCGCGGGAGAAGAGACCCAGTACTTC	CASMGVAAGEETQYF
TRBJ1-4	TRBV29-1	few	TRBD1	TGCAGCGCGACAGGGGGCGAAGAAAAACTGTTTTTT	CSATGGEEKLFF